The rows below give T cell receptor beta chains drawn from one sample of a study of T-cell memory formation after mild COVID-19. MiXCR, run by TCRdb on the 5' RACE reads, gives a single entry per CDR3 protein. The repertoire has some 300,000 distinct CDR3 sequences, roughly 19% of them found once; the top ten carry 20% to 25%. Source material: PBMCs or a T cell subset sorted from them (not recorded which). These receptors were collected from a man younger than 35 who had mild COVID-19 (a few samples of this study predate the infection). Cell type and time point are not known. Each CDR3 is given with its conserved first and last residue. D genes are given only for firm matches. Not every row has a clone size; where given, it reads once, few, many or a size class.

CASSQAGTGSGELFF | TRBD1 | - | TRBV4-3
CASSPQIRRAGRETQYF | - | few | TRBV7-3
CSVVGDLTGELFF | - | few | TRBV29-1
CASSYSRLGEQFF | - | - | TRBV6-2/TRBV6-3
CATSRDRGVGNTEAFF | - | - | TRBV15
CASSLKKSTNEKLFF | - | few | TRBV7-2
CASSFVGDSPLHF | - | few | TRBV7-9
CATGRTSENTGELFF | TRBD2 | many | TRBV24-1
CAWNGLNTEAFF | - | few | TRBV30
CASSLGPRVSMARNTEAFF | - | many | TRBV12-3/TRBV12-4
CASSQVNSPGETQYF | - | - | TRBV4-3
CASSLAPLGASEKLFF | - | - | TRBV7-6
CASSLESPGGPIYF | - | many | TRBV5-1
CASSPGLRSSYEQYF | - | - | TRBV18
CSARKASENIQYF | - | many | TRBV20-1
CASSSQGIGQGYTF | - | many | TRBV27
CASKTGGQGSTEAFF | - | - | TRBV11-2
CASSPGYQPNQPQHF | - | many | TRBV7-2
CASSQLVVRDTGELFF | - | - | TRBV7-2
CASSLGATGKTQYF | - | - | TRBV7-9
CASSSVTRGRRGYTF | TRBD1 | - | TRBV11-2
CASSYRDRGSGTKNIQYF | TRBD1 | few | TRBV6-6
CASSHSGASGETQYF | - | - | TRBV12-3/TRBV12-4
CASSPPGSSEQYF | - | few | TRBV6-5
CALVGPNTEAFF | - | - | TRBV12-3/TRBV12-4
CASSTPSRGEQYF | - | few | TRBV12-3/TRBV12-4
CASSRRDRVPDTQYF | TRBD1 | - | TRBV27
CASSTGLAQETQYF | TRBD2 | few | TRBV7-8
CASSLTGGPGGNEQFF | TRBD2 | - | TRBV11-2
CVRTGNQPQHF | - | few | TRBV27
CASSDPRRGSVYEQYF | - | few | TRBV6-4
CSARRGFGNQPQHF | - | few | TRBV20-1
CADRTLNTEAFF | - | - | TRBV7-9
CASSHSARDPQHF | - | few | TRBV7-9
CASSQRPHRNTGELFF | - | many | TRBV7-6
CSASSGREGYNSPLHF | - | - | TRBV20-1
CASSVARGEYGYTF | - | - | TRBV9